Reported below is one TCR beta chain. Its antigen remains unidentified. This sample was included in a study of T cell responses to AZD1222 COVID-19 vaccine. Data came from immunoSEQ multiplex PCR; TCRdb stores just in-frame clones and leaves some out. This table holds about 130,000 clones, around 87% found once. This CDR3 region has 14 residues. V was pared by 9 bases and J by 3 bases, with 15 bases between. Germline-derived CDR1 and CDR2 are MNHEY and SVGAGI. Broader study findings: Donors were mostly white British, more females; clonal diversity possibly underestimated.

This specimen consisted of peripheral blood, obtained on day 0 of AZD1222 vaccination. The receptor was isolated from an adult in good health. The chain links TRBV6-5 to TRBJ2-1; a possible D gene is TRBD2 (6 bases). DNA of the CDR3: TGTGCCAGTTCGATTGGCGGGGACTACAATGAGCAGTTCTTC. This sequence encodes CASSIGGDYNEQFF.